This T cell receptor (beta chain) is drawn from a study of blood T cells in healthy people across ages. In its sample, this clonotype was seen a few times. The CDR3 spans 14 residues. Per the germline V gene, CDR1 is MNHEY and CDR2 is SMNVEV (reference sequence). J was trimmed by 6 bases and V by 5 bases; bases with no gene match: 7. PCR was performed a second time for about 7 to 11 cycles using a sample-barcoded 5' primer and a J-beta primer mix. In TCRdb, the 5' RACE reads were re-called with MiXCR into one record per CDR3 protein. Altogether fewer than 700,000 distinct CDR3 sequences are present, roughly 41% being singletons, with the ten largest covering around 32%.

The sequenced sample was blood. This receptor was taken from an elderly man in good health. The chain combines TRBV27 with TRBJ2-1, with 7 bases lining up with TRBD2. The CDR3 loop reads CASSSGATSNEQFF. In DNA, the CDR3 is TGTGCCAGCAGTAGCGGGGCCACATCCAATGAGCAGTTCTTC.